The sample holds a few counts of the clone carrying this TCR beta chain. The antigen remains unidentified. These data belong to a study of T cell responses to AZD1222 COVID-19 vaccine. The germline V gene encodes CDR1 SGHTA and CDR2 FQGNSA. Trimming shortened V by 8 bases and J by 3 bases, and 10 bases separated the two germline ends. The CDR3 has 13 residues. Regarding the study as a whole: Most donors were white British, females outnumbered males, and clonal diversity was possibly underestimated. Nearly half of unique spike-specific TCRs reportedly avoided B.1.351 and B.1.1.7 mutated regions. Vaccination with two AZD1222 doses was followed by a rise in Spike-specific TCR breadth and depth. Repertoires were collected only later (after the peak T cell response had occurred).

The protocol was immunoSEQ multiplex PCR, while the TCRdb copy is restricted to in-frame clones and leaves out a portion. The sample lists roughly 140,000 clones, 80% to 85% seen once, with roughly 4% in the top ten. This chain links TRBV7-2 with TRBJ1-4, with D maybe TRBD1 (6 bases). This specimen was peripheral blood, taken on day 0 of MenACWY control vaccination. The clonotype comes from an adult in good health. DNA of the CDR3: TGTGCCAGCTCACAGGGAGCTAATGAAAAACTGTTTTTT. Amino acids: CASSQGANEKLFF.